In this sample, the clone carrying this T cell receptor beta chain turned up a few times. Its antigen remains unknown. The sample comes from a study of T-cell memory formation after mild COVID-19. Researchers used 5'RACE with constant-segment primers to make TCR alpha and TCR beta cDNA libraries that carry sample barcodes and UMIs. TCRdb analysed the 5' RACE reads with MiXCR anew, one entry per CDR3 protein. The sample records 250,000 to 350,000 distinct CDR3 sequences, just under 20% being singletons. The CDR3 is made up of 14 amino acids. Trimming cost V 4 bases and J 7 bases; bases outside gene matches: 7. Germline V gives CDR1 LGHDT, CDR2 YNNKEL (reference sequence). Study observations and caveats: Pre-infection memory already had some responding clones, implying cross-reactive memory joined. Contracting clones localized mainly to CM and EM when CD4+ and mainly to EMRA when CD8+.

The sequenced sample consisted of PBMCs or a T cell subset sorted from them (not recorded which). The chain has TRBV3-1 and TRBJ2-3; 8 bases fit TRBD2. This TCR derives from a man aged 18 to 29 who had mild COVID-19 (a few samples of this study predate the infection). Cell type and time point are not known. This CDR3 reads CASSPRTSRHTQYF. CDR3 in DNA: TGTGCCAGCAGCCCACGGACTAGCAGGCATACGCAGTATTTT.